The 20 T cell receptor beta chains in this list originate from one sample, sequenced in a study of cytomegalovirus exposure and HLA in healthy donors. Using immunoSEQ multiplex PCR, the repertoire was profiled, and TCRdb retains in-frame clones only, with some absent. The top ten clones hold under 3% of a sample with more than 150,000 clones, 70% to 90% of them seen once. Material: PBMCs. Source of these receptors: a man aged 18 to 29 in good health and CMV-seronegative.

The genes are TRBV29-1 and TRBJ2-7, with D uncertain. The CDR3 runs to 11 residues. V was clipped by 3 bases and J by 2 bases, with 5 bases between them. In germline, CDR1 is SQVTM, CDR2 ANQGSEA. The CDR3 loop is CSVEIAYEQYF. DNA of the CDR3: TGCAGCGTTGAGATAGCCTACGAGCAGTACTTC.

V usage is TRBV23-1 and J usage is TRBJ1-5; possible D gene TRBD1, 6 bases. TRBV23-1 is designated an ORF whose function remains uncertain. V lost 0 bases and J 5 bases, leaving 11 bases between the germline ends. The CDR3 is 15 amino acids. The CDR3 DNA follows: TGCGCCAGCAGTCAATCGTTACAGGGTGATCAGCCCCAGCATTTT. Protein product: CASSQSLQGDQPQHF.

The chain combines TRBV28 with TRBJ2-7; the D gene is possibly TRBD2 (5 bases). The germline gives CDR1 MDHEN, CDR2 SYDVKM. The ends were cut back, 3 bases at V and 3 bases at J, with 18 bases in the middle. The CDR3 is 16 amino acids. Here the CDR3 DNA reads TGTGCCAGCAGTTTCGGAATGGGAACCGGGGTCTACGAGCAGTACGTC. This gives the protein CASSFGMGTGVYEQYV.

The chain's CDR3 is CASSPNSIAEQYV. DNA for the CDR3: TGTGCCAGCTCACCAAACAGCATTGCCGAGCAGTACGTC. The V gene is TRBV18, the J gene TRBJ2-7, with unresolved D. V was clipped by 2 bases and J by 6 bases, with 11 bases between them. The CDR3 is 13 amino acids. In germline, CDR1 is KGHSH, CDR2 LQKENI.

CDR3 coding DNA: TGCGCCAGCAGCCCGTTATTACAGGGAGTAAGCTACGAGCAGTACTTC. It specifies CASSPLLQGVSYEQYF. V is TRBV5-1 and J is TRBJ2-7; the D gene is possibly TRBD1 (6 bases). The V gene lost 4 bases and the J gene lost 3 bases, with 20 bases spanning the gap. This CDR3 comprises 16 residues. Germline V gene lookup returns CDR1 SGHRS and CDR2 YFSETQ.

The chain couples TRBV27 to TRBJ1-1; a weak D match, TRBD1 (5 bases). Per germline, CDR1 MNHEY and CDR2 SMNVEV (reference sequence). This CDR3 has 13 amino acids. V gave up 4 bases and J gave up 1 base, with 7 bases separating them. CDR3 protein: CASSWGGNTEAFF. In DNA form, the CDR3 reads TGTGCCAGCAGTTGGGGGGGGAACACTGAAGCTTTCTTT.

CDR3 bases: TGTGCCAGCAGGCGGGGACAGGGAAACTATGGCTACACCTTC. Residues: CASRRGQGNYGYTF. The rearrangement links TRBV6-5 to TRBJ1-2, with 9 positions matching TRBD1. CDR1 MNHEY and CDR2 SVGAGI come from the germline V gene. Trimming cost V 6 bases and J 2 bases; bases outside gene matches: 4. The CDR3 totals 14 residues.

The J gene is TRBJ2-3, the V gene TRBV4-3; 7 positions agree with TRBD2. CDR1 and CDR2 (germline): LGHNA, YSLEER. Unmatched junction bases numbered 2, after V lost 3 bases and J lost 2 bases. The CDR3 covers 14 residues. The CDR3 nucleotides read TGCGCCAGCAGCCAGCGGGAGAACACAGATACGCAGTATTTT. As protein: CASSQRENTDTQYF.

V usage is TRBV28 and J usage is TRBJ1-5; the D gene is possibly TRBD1 (6 bases). V lost 7 bases to trimming and J lost 1 base, with 17 bases between them. The germline gives CDR1 MDHEN, CDR2 SYDVKM. This CDR3 spans 16 amino acids. CDR3 loop: CASTSQGPDSNQPQHF. CDR3 DNA sequence: TGTGCCAGCACGTCACAGGGTCCGGACAGCAATCAGCCCCAGCATTTT.

The chain has TRBV19 and TRBJ1-5; 9 bases agree with TRBD1. V trimming: 6 bases; J trimming: 6 bases; junction bases outside the gene matches: 12. The CDR3 covers 16 residues. Germline CDR1 is LNHDA and CDR2 is SQIVND (reference sequence). Here the CDR3 DNA reads TGTGCCAGTAGAATCGGGACAGGGCTGAGGGGTCAGCCCCAGCATTTT. As protein: CASRIGTGLRGQPQHF.

Note on this clone: Germline and junction disagree at one end, which may indicate a read error. The V gene is TRBV6-1, the J gene TRBJ2-2; 10 nucleotides line up with TRBD1. Looked up from germline, CDR1 is MNHNS and CDR2 is SASEGT. This CDR3 region has 14 residues. The CDR3 reads CTSSRDRGTGELFF. In DNA form, the CDR3 reads TGTACCAGCAGCCGGGACAGGGGTACCGGGGAGCTGTTTTTT.

The rearrangement uses TRBV29-1 and TRBJ1-1; no definite D call. This CDR3 is built from 11 residues. Trimming stripped 4 bases from V and 6 bases from J, with 9 bases between. CDR1 and CDR2 (germline): SQVTM, ANQGSEA. CDR3 coding DNA: TGCAGCGTTGTTATGGTAGCTGAAGCTTTCTTT. This encodes CSVVMVAEAFF.

The rearrangement uses TRBV5-1 and TRBJ1-1, with unresolved D. Germline V gene sequence: CDR1 SGHRS, CDR2 YFSETQ. V lost 3 bases and J 0 bases, leaving 18 bases between the germline ends. The CDR3 runs to 17 residues. The CDR3 loop is CASSSTGTRDMNTEAFF. In DNA, the CDR3 is TGCGCCAGCAGCTCAACGGGAACAAGGGATATGAACACTGAAGCTTTCTTT.

This sequence joins TRBV4-2 and TRBJ1-2; 7 bases map to TRBD1. The CDR3 has 13 residues. Unmatched junction bases numbered 8, after V lost 10 bases and J lost 3 bases. Germline V lookup: CDR1 LGHNA, CDR2 YNFKEQ. CDR3 DNA: TGTGCCATTCGAAGACAGGGTGACTATGGCTACACCTTC. Protein product: CAIRRQGDYGYTF.

This chain joins TRBV14 and TRBJ1-2, with a tentative D call TRBD1 (6 bases). Trimming left V 6 bases short and J 5 bases short, with 10 bases between. CDR3 length equals 12 residues. CDR1 SGHDN and CDR2 FVKESK come from the germline V gene. The chain's CDR3 is CASSLGGYGYTF. CDR3 bases: TGTGCCAGCAGTCTAGGGGGTTATGGCTACACCTTC.

In its sample, this clone was seen a few times. V usage is TRBV5-6 and J usage is TRBJ1-2, with D possibly being TRBD1 (5 bases). The ends were cut back, 0 bases at V and 4 bases at J, with 10 bases in the middle. CDR3 length: 14 amino acids. Germline V CDR1 and CDR2: SGHDT, YYEEEE. Written as DNA, the CDR3 is TGTGCCAGCAGCTTGGACAGGTGGGGCTATGGCTACACCTTC. It yields the protein CASSLDRWGYGYTF. Filled out from reference TRBV5-6 and TRBJ1-2, the complete variable domain reads DAGVTQSPTHLIKTRGQQVTLRCSPKSGHDTVSWYQQALGQGPQFIFQYYEEEERQRGNFPDRFSGHQFPNYSSELNVNALLLGDSALYLCASSLDRWGYGYTFGSGTRLTVV.

The chain has TRBV21-1 and TRBJ1-2. TRBV21-1 is recorded as a pseudogene. The CDR3 sequence is 21 residues long. CDR3 residues: CASSKARSGRKFRGGNYGYTF. The CDR3 region has the DNA TGTGCCAGCAGTAAAGCAAGGTCTGGGCGAAAGTTCCGGGGGGGTAACTATGGCTACACCTTC.

This clone showed up just a few times. V and J are TRBV18 and TRBJ2-1, with D maybe TRBD2 (5 bases). Germline V gives CDR1 KGHSH, CDR2 LQKENI. This CDR3 is built from 14 residues. Trimming removed 3 bases from V and 7 bases from J, with 13 bases in between. CDR3 sequence reads: CASSPPTSSNEQFF. CDR3 nucleotide sequence: TGTGCCAGCTCACCCCCAACTAGTTCGAATGAGCAGTTCTTC.

This clone was seen only once. The chain links TRBV18 to TRBJ2-1, with 7 nucleotides matching TRBD2. V lost 4 bases to trimming and J lost 7 bases; unmatched junction nucleotides: 7. The CDR3 is 14 amino acids. Germline loops: CDR1 KGHSH, CDR2 LQKENI. The CDR3 loop is CASSLAGLGNEQFF. The DNA of the CDR3 is TGTGCCAGCTCACTAGCGGGCCTTGGGAATGAGCAGTTCTTC.

In this sample, this clone turned up once. J is TRBJ2-1 and V is TRBV7-9, with 7 positions matching TRBD2. This CDR3 is 15 amino acids long. The V segment lost 3 bases and the J segment 7 bases; nucleotides outside the gene matches: 9. Germline V gene lookup returns CDR1 SEHNR and CDR2 FQNEAQ (reference sequence). The CDR3 protein is CASSFIREVTNEQFF. In DNA, the CDR3 is TGTGCCAGCAGCTTCATCCGGGAGGTCACAAATGAGCAGTTCTTC.